One and the same sample provided the 7 T cell receptor beta chains below, sequenced in a study of CD8+ T cells in alopecia areata. After isolation, RNA underwent reverse transcription to generate cDNA as the sequencing template. TCRdb keeps only in-frame clones here, not all; method: immunoSEQ multiplex PCR. The sample yields fewer than 250,000 clones, 60% seen once. Treatment given: oral pan-JAK inhibitor, 5-10 mg twice daily. Sequenced here: CD4+ T cells sorted from blood, sampled at week 24, from a patient treated with tofacitinib. The receptors originated from a human donor with alopecia areata.

There are a few counts of this clone. Other nucleotide sequences from this sample produce the same CDR3. The genes are TRBV7-2 and TRBJ1-1; 8 bases map to TRBD1. V was clipped by 1 base and J by 0 bases; unmatched bases: 1. This CDR3 is built from 15 residues. Germline V gives CDR1 SGHTA, CDR2 FQGNSA. CDR3 protein: CASSLGTGMNTEAFF. The DNA of the CDR3 is TGTGCCAGCAGCTTAGGGACAGGGATGAACACTGAAGCTTTCTTT.

The chain is built from TRBV30 and TRBJ1-1; 8 nucleotides agree with TRBD1. The V and J ends lost 1 base and 0 bases, in that order; junction bases with no gene match: 1. Looked up from germline, CDR1 is GTSNPN and CDR2 is SVGIG (reference sequence). The CDR3 spans 14 residues. The CDR3: CAWSATGVNTEAFF. In nucleotides, the CDR3 is TGTGCCTGGAGTGCGACAGGGGTGAACACTGAAGCTTTCTTT.

This rearrangement joins TRBV10-3 to TRBJ1-1, with D perhaps TRBD1 (6 bases). V dropped 3 bases and J dropped 10 bases, with 15 bases sitting between them. The CDR3 extends over 13 amino acids. Germline assignment: CDR1 ENHRY and CDR2 SYGVKD. The CDR3 sequence: CAISDPGGGGAFF. The DNA of the CDR3 is TGTGCCATCAGTGACCCGGGAGGAGGGGGAGCTTTCTTT.

Remarks on this clone: Other DNA sequences in the sample encode the same CDR3. CDR3 sequence reads: CSVGGANYGYTF. In DNA form, the CDR3 reads TGCAGCGTTGGGGGAGCTAACTATGGCTACACCTTC. The gene calls are TRBV29-1 and TRBJ1-2; no clear D gene. The CDR3 length is 12 residues. V shed 4 bases and J shed 0 bases, with 6 bases lying between them. The germline CDR1 and CDR2 sequences are SQVTM and ANQGSEA.

This clone showed up just a few times. This chain connects TRBV7-2 to TRBJ1-1; D gene uncertain. Germline V gene lookup returns CDR1 SGHTA and CDR2 FQGNSA. CDR3 size: 13 residues. Trimming shortened V by 2 bases and J by 3 bases, and 7 bases separated the two germline ends. The CDR3 is CASSLIGYTEAFF. CDR3 coding DNA: TGTGCCAGCAGCTTAATTGGGTACACTGAAGCTTTCTTT.

The rearrangement uses TRBV6-5 and TRBJ1-5; unclear D gene. Germline values: CDR1 MNHEY, CDR2 SVGAGI. The length of the CDR3 is 15 residues. V was cut by 5 bases and J by 1 base, with 12 bases left in between. The CDR3 spells CASSQALFSNQPQHF. The CDR3 DNA reads TGTGCCAGCAGTCAGGCTCTCTTCAGCAATCAGCCCCAGCATTTT.

This clone was counted a few times. This chain joins TRBV5-1 and TRBJ2-2; D may be TRBD1 (5 bases). V gave up 4 bases and J gave up 5 bases, with 12 bases separating them. The germline CDR1 and CDR2 sequences are SGHRS and YFSETQ. CDR3 length: 14 residues. CDR3: CASSTGQSTGELFF. The CDR3 DNA reads TGCGCCAGCAGCACCGGACAATCGACCGGGGAGCTGTTTTTT.